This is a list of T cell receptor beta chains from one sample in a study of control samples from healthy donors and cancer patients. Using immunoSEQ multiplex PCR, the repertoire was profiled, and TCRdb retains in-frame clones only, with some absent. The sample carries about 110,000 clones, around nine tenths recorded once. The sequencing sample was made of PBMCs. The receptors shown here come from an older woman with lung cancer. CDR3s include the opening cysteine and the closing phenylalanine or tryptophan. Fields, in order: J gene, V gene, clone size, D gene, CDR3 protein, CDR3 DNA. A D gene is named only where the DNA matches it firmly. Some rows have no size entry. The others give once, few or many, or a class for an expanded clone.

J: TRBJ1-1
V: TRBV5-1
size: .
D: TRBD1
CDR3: CASSYIPTGGFGTEAFF
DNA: TGCGCCAGCAGCTATATACCTACAGGGGGATTTGGCACTGAAGCTTTCTTT

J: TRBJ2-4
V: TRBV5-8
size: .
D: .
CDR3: CASSLTAFQYF
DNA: TGTGCCAGCAGCTTAACAGCGTTTCAGTACTTC

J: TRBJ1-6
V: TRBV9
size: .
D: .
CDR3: CASSSQGAENSPLHF
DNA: TGTGCCAGCAGCTCCCAAGGGGCAGAGAATTCACCCCTCCACTTT

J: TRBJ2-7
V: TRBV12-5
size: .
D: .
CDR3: CASGQGPVGYEQYF
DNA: TGTGCTAGTGGTCAGGGACCTGTAGGCTACGAGCAGTACTTC

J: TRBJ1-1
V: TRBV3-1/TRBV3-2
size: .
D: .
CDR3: CASSHRSRYTEAFF
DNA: TGTGCCAGCAGCCACCGATCGCGGTACACTGAAGCTTTCTTT

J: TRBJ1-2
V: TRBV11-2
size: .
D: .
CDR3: CASSLQDYGYTF
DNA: TGTGCCAGCAGCTTACAAGACTATGGCTACACCTTC

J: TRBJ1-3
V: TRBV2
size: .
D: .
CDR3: CASRTGLSGNTIYF
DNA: TGTGCCAGCAGGACGGGCCTCTCTGGAAACACCATATATTTT

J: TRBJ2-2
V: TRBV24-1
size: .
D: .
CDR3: CATSTTQLGGTGELFF
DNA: TGTGCCACCAGTACCACTCAACTAGGGGGAACCGGGGAGCTGTTTTTT

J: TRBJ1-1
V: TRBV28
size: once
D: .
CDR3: CASSLGQSGNTEAFF
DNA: TGTGCCAGCAGTTTAGGGCAGTCGGGGAACACTGAAGCTTTCTTT

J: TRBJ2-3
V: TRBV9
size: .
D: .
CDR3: CASSVGDPHADTQYF
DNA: TGTGCCAGCAGCGTAGGGGACCCGCACGCAGATACGCAGTATTTT

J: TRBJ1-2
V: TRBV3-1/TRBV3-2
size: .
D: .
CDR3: CASSQLGVQGNGYTF
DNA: TGTGCCAGCAGCCAACTAGGAGTACAGGGAAATGGCTACACCTTC

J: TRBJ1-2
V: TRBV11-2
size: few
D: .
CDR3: CASSLDRGRSFIDGYTF
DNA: TGTGCCAGCAGCTTAGATAGGGGACGAAGTTTTATAGATGGCTACACCTTC

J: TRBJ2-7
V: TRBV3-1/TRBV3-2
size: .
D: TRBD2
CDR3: CASSPDGGGVYEQYF
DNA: TGTGCCAGCAGCCCGGATGGCGGGGGGGTATACGAGCAGTACTTC

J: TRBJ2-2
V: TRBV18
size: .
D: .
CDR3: CASSSRDSNTGELFF
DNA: TGTGCCAGCTCATCCCGGGACTCAAACACCGGGGAGCTGTTTTTT

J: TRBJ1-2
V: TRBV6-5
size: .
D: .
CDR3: CASRTGGPPHYGYTF
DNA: TGTGCCAGCCGAACGGGGGGGCCGCCCCACTATGGCTACACCTTC

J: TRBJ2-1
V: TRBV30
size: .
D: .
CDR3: CAWSGTPREQFF
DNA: TGTGCCTGGAGTGGTACCCCTAGGGAGCAGTTCTTC

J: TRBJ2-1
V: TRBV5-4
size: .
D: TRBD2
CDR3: CASSLKRLASYNEQFF
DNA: TGTGCCAGCAGCTTAAAACGACTAGCCTCCTACAATGAGCAGTTCTTC

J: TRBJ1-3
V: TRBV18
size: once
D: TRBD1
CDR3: CASSPLGPGQGGSGNTIYF
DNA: TGTGCCAGCTCACCTCTCGGCCCTGGACAGGGGGGATCAGGAAACACCATATATTTT

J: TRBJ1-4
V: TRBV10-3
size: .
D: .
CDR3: CAIRPTGSEGKLFF
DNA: TGTGCCATCAGGCCGACAGGCTCGGAGGGAAAACTGTTTTTT

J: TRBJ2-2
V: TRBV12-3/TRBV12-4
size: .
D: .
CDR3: CASTGRISGELFF
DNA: TGTGCCAGCACCGGCCGGATATCCGGGGAGCTGTTTTTT

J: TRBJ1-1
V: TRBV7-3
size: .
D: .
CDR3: CASSFSPQGGTEAFF
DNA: TGTGCCAGCAGCTTTTCGCCCCAGGGTGGCACTGAAGCTTTCTTT

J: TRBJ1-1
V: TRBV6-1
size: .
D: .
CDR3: CASSDSSRQLNTEAFF
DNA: TGTGCCAGCAGTGATTCGAGTAGGCAGTTGAACACTGAAGCTTTCTTT

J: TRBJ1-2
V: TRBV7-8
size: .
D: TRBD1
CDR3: CASSPRWDSLNYGYTF
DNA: TGTGCCAGCAGCCCCCGCTGGGACAGCTTGAACTATGGCTACACCTTC

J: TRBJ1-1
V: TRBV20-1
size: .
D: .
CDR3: CSASARPKNTEAFF
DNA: TGCAGTGCTAGTGCCCGACCTAAGAACACTGAAGCTTTCTTT

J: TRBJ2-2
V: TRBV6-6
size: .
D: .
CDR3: CASTEPRNTGELFF
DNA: TGTGCCAGCACGGAGCCGCGGAACACCGGGGAGCTGTTTTTT

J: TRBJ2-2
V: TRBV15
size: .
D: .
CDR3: CATSRDPTRGNTGELFF
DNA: TGTGCCACCAGCAGAGACCCTACTCGGGGGAACACCGGGGAGCTGTTTTTT

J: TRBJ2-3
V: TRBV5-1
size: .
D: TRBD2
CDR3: CASSAYSGGWADTQYF
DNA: TGCGCCAGCAGCGCGTATAGCGGGGGGTGGGCCGATACGCAGTATTTT

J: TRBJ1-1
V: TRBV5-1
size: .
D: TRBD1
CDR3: CASSLSEGARTEAFF
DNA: TGCGCCAGCAGCTTGAGCGAGGGGGCGCGCACTGAAGCTTTCTTT

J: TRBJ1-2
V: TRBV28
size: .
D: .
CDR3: CATNNRVISTF
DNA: TGTGCCACAAACAACAGGGTTATTTCCACCTTC

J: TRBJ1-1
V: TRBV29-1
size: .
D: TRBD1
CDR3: CSVGGQYTEAFF
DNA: TGCAGCGTTGGGGGACAGTATACTGAAGCTTTCTTT

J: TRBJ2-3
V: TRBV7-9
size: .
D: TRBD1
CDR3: CASSRLDRSSTDTQYF
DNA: TGTGCCAGCAGCAGATTGGACAGGTCGTCCACAGATACGCAGTATTTT

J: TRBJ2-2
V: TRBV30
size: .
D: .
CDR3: CAWTWDTGELFF
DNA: TGTGCCTGGACCTGGGACACCGGGGAGCTGTTTTTT

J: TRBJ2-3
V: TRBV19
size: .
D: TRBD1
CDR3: CASRTQGNWADTQYF
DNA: TGTGCCAGTCGAACACAGGGGAATTGGGCAGATACGCAGTATTTT

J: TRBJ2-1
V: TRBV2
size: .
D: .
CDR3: CARETADDNHEQFF
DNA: TGTGCCAGAGAGACTGCGGACGATAACCATGAGCAGTTCTTC

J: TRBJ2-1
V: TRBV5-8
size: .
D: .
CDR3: CASSYDRTRGNGQFF
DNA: TGTGCCAGCAGCTACGACCGAACCAGGGGCAATGGGCAGTTCTTC

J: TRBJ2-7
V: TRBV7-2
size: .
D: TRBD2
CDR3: CASSLAPNGRGEQYF
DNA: TGTGCCAGCAGCTTAGCGCCGAACGGGAGGGGTGAGCAGTACTTC

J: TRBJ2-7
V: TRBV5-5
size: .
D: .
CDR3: CASSGASDHRRSYEQYF
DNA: TGTGCCAGCAGCGGCGCCAGCGATCACAGGCGTTCCTACGAGCAGTACTTC

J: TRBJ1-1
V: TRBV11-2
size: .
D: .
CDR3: CASSLGGRQEAFF
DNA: TGTGCCAGCAGCTTAGGGGGGAGGCAGGAAGCTTTCTTT

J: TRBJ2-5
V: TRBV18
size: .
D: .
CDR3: CASSPRKEGSWTQYF
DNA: TGTGCCAGCTCACCACGCAAAGAAGGAAGCTGGACCCAGTACTTC

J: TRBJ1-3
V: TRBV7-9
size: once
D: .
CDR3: CASSRGLDSGNTIYF
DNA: TGTGCCAGCAGCCGGGGACTGGACTCTGGAAACACCATATATTTT

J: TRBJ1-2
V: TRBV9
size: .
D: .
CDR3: CASSVGAGNNYGYTF
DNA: TGTGCCAGCAGCGTCGGTGCAGGGAATAACTATGGCTACACCTTC